The clone carrying this T cell receptor (beta chain) was observed at least ten times. This sample was taken from a study of T-cell reconstitution after alpha-beta-depleted transplantation in children. Germline assignment: CDR1 SQVTM and CDR2 ANQGSEA. The V segment lost 8 bases and the J segment 6 bases; nucleotides outside the gene matches: 5. The length of the CDR3 is 11 residues. Molecular barcoding with unique molecular identifiers was used for the TCRbeta library. Via MiXCR, TCRdb re-called the PCR reads, giving one row per CDR3 protein. The sample has 420,000 or so distinct CDR3 sequences, around 9.9% seen once.

This TCR was recovered from a human donor who donated a stem cell graft to a child with acute myeloid leukemia. The specimen was PBMCs from the stem cell graft donor, collected from the stem cell graft. This chain links TRBV29-1 with TRBJ1-2; the match to TRBD1 covers 8 bases. CDR3 nucleotide sequence: TGCAGCACTTGGACAGGGAATGGCTACACCTTC. It encodes CSTWTGNGYTF.